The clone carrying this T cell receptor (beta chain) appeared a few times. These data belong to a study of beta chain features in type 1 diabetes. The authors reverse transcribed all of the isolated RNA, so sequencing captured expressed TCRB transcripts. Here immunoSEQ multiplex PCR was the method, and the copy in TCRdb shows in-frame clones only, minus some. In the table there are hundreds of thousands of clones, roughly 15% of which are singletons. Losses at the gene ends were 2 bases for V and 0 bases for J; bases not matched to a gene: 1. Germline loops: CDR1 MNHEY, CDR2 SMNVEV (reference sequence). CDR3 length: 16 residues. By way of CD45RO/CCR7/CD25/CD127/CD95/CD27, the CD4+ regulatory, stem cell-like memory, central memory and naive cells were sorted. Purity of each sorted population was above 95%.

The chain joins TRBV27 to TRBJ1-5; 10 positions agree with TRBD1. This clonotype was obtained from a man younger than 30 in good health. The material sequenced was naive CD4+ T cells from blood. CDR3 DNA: TGTGCCAGCAGTTTAGGGACAGGGGTTAGCAATCAGCCCCAGCATTTT. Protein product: CASSLGTGVSNQPQHF.